The 19 T cell receptor beta chains below were found in one sample sequenced in a study of beta chain features in type 1 diabetes. Overall study results and limits: TCRB CDR3s were moderately but significantly shorter in Type 1 diabetes patients in all four CD4+ subsets.

The whole isolated RNA underwent reverse transcription, so sequencing captured expressed TCRB transcripts. Profiled with immunoSEQ multiplex PCR; TCRdb holds only in-frame clones, not every one. The sample shows 140,000 or so clones, approximately 13% of them seen only once. Antigens for these TCRs are unknown. The sequencing sample was made of central memory CD4+ T cells from blood. Receptor source: a man between 18 and 29 years old with type 1 diabetes.

This clone occurred a few times. This chain connects TRBV7-9 to TRBJ2-2; 7 bases are shared with TRBD1. CDR3 length equals 15 residues. The V and J ends lost 5 bases and 3 bases, in that order; junction bases with no gene match: 6. Per the germline V gene, CDR1 is SEHNR and CDR2 is FQNEAQ (reference sequence). CDR3 amino acids: CASSRKTGYTGELFF. The CDR3 DNA sequence: TGTGCCAGCAGCCGCAAGACAGGGTACACCGGGGAGCTGTTTTTT.

The chain combines TRBV15 with TRBJ1-5; 10 nucleotides line up with TRBD1. J lost 6 bases, V lost 1 base, and 6 bases had no gene match. CDR3 length equals 16 residues. Germline loops: CDR1 LNHNV, CDR2 YYDKDF (reference sequence). The CDR3 protein is CATSRGGTGAGQPQHF. The CDR3 DNA reads as TGTGCCACCAGCAGAGGCGGGACAGGGGCTGGTCAGCCCCAGCATTTT. Variable domain in full (rest from reference TRBV15 and TRBJ1-5): DAMVIQNPRYQVTQFGKPVTLSCSQTLNHNVMYWYQQKSSQAPKLLFHYYDKDFNNEADTPDNFQSRRPNTSFCFLDIRSPGLGDTAMYLCATSRGGTGAGQPQHFGDGTRLSIL.

This clone was detected ten times or more. The V call is TRBV14, the J call TRBJ2-7; possible D gene TRBD2, 5 bases. CDR3 length equals 15 residues. From germline, CDR1 is SGHDN and CDR2 FVKESK. V lost 4 bases to trimming and J lost 1 base, with 14 bases between them. CDR3 region: CASSPLGLISYEQYF. CDR3 bases: TGTGCCAGCAGCCCCTTAGGACTGATTTCCTACGAGCAGTACTTC.

This clone was counted only a few times. The chain is built from TRBV29-1 and TRBJ1-1, with TRBD1 matching 7 bases. Germline-derived CDR1 and CDR2 are SQVTM and ANQGSEA. The CDR3 is 13 amino acids. After removal of 6 bases from V and 7 bases from J, the junction contained 11 bases not matched to a gene. CDR3 in amino acids: CSVTWDSDIEAFF. CDR3 nucleotide sequence: TGCAGCGTGACCTGGGACAGCGATATTGAAGCTTTCTTT.

The rearrangement links TRBV18 to TRBJ1-1; TRBD1 matches at 9 bases. The CDR3 runs to 15 residues. Germline CDR1 reads KGHSH; CDR2 reads LQKENI. The V and J ends lost 2 bases and 4 bases, in that order; junction bases with no gene match: 5. Here the CDR3 reads CASSPSRTGATEAFF. The CDR3 DNA sequence: TGTGCCAGCTCACCAAGTCGGACAGGGGCCACTGAAGCTTTCTTT.

The chain combines TRBV13 with TRBJ1-6; D remains ambiguous. In germline, CDR1 is PRHDT, CDR2 FYEKMQ (reference sequence). Trimming took 4 bases from V and 8 from J, leaving 18 bases between them. The CDR3 runs to 16 residues. The CDR3 protein is CASSSHGRFEDSPLHF. CDR3 nucleotides: TGTGCCAGCAGCTCGCACGGGAGATTCGAGGATTCACCCCTCCACTTT.

The sample holds one count of this clone. The V and J genes are TRBV6-5 and TRBJ1-3; no clear D. This CDR3 region has 12 residues. Trimming took 9 bases from V and 0 from J, leaving 6 bases between them. Germline CDR1 MNHEY, CDR2 SVGAGI. The CDR3 DNA sequence: TGTGCCAGTCAGAGCTCTGGAAACACCATATATTTT. Translation gives CASQSSGNTIYF.

This clone showed up just once. This chain uses TRBV7-3 with TRBJ1-2; tentatively, D is TRBD1 (5 bases). CDR3 size: 14 residues. CDR1 is SGHTA, CDR2 FQGTGA, per germline. V lost 5 bases and J 5 bases, leaving 15 bases between the germline ends. DNA of the CDR3: TGTGCCAGCAGCCCAACAGGATCAGGGTATGGCTACACCTTC. Amino acids: CASSPTGSGYGYTF.

To note about this clone: The sample has other DNA sequences that encode this CDR3 too. The chain's CDR3 is CAISGGNEKLFF. CDR3 in DNA: TGTGCCATCAGTGGGGGGAATGAAAAACTGTTTTTT. The chain recombines TRBV10-3 with TRBJ1-4, with a possible D match to TRBD1 (5 bases). The CDR3 has 12 amino acids. CDR1 ENHRY and CDR2 SYGVKD come from the germline V gene. V gave up 4 bases and J gave up 5 bases, with 5 bases separating them.

This clone has a handful of counts. This sequence joins TRBV5-1 and TRBJ2-1; TRBD2 agrees at 10 bases. Losses at the gene ends were 6 bases for V and 9 bases for J; bases not matched to a gene: 9. CDR1 and CDR2 from the germline V gene are SGHRS and YFSETQ. The CDR3 consists of 14 residues. Here the CDR3 DNA reads TGCGCCAGCACTAGCGGGGGCCCTTACGGTGAGCAGTTCTTC. Encoded protein: CASTSGGPYGEQFF. Full variable domain (rest looked up from reference TRBV5-1 and TRBJ2-1): KAGVTQTPRYLIKTRGQQVTLSCSPISGHRSVSWYQQTPGQGLQFLFEYFSETQRNKGNFPGRFSGRQFSNSRSEMNVSTLELGDSALYLCASTSGGPYGEQFFGPGTRLTVL.

This clone turned up a few times. Other DNA sequences from this sample encode an identical CDR3 as well. The chain combines TRBV10-3 with TRBJ1-1, with D perhaps matching TRBD1 (6 bases). Trimming removed 0 bases at V and 1 base at J, with 6 bases between. Germline CDR1 reads ENHRY; CDR2 reads SYGVKD. This CDR3 comprises 14 residues. The CDR3 region is CAISESTGNTEAFF. Here the CDR3 DNA reads TGTGCCATCAGTGAGTCGACAGGGAACACTGAAGCTTTCTTT.

This clone was found many times. The sample carries other DNA sequences with the same CDR3. CDR3 residues: CASSLAGPYNEQFF. CDR3 bases: TGTGCCAGCAGCTTGGCGGGGCCTTACAATGAGCAGTTCTTC. The chain uses TRBV7-2 and TRBJ2-1; the D gene is possibly TRBD2 (6 bases). The V gene's germline CDR1 is SGHTA and CDR2 FQGNSA. The CDR3 contains 14 residues. The V and J ends lost 3 bases and 4 bases respectively, with 10 bases between them.

The chain links TRBV4-1 to TRBJ1-4, with D hard to call. V was trimmed by 1 base and J by 8 bases, leaving 14 bases between them. This CDR3 comprises 15 residues. CDR1 is MGHRA and CDR2 is YSYEKL in the germline V gene. The CDR3 coding sequence is TGCGCCAGCAGCCAAGGGGGTTTGGGTACGGAAAAACTGTTTTTT. Translation: CASSQGGLGTEKLFF.

J is TRBJ1-6 and V is TRBV30; 7 positions match TRBD1. CDR1 and CDR2 (germline): GTSNPN, SVGIG (reference sequence). The CDR3 loop spans 14 amino acids. The junction had 3 bases not matched to a gene; V was cut back by 1 base and J by 6 bases. In DNA form, the CDR3 reads TGTGCCTGGAGTGGACAGGGTTTTAATTCACCCCTCCACTTT. It codes for CAWSGQGFNSPLHF.

In this sample, this clone turned up a few times. The chain uses TRBV9 and TRBJ2-1, with D possibly being TRBD2 (6 bases). The CDR3 is made up of 16 amino acids. Trimming removed 0 bases from V and 6 bases from J, with 16 bases in between. The germline V gene has CDR1 SGDLS and CDR2 YYNGEE. CDR3 protein: CASSVDAGRLANEQFF. CDR3 in DNA: TGTGCCAGCAGCGTAGATGCGGGGCGGTTGGCCAATGAGCAGTTCTTC.

This clone was detected ten times or more. The genes are TRBV2 and TRBJ2-2; 7 nucleotides match TRBD2. The CDR3 consists of 14 residues. The J segment lost 4 bases and the V segment lost 6 bases, leaving 5 bases of the junction unmatched. Looked up from germline, CDR1 is SNHLY and CDR2 is FYNNEI. The CDR3 nucleotides read TGTGCCAGCAGGGTGGGGACTACCACCGGGGAGCTGTTTTTT. It codes for CASRVGTTTGELFF.

This clone was detected only a few times. V gene TRBV27 combines with J gene TRBJ1-3, with TRBD1 identical over 9 bases. The CDR3 sequence is 15 residues long. J was trimmed by 8 bases and V by 6 bases; bases with no gene match: 11. CDR1 and CDR2 from the germline V gene are MNHEY and SMNVEV (reference sequence). The CDR3 region is CASSQAGTGRDTIYF. CDR3 coding DNA: TGTGCCAGCAGCCAAGCCGGGACAGGGCGGGACACCATATATTTT.

In its sample, this clone was seen a few times. J is TRBJ1-1 and V is TRBV5-1; no clear D gene. Trimming pared 3 bases from V and 2 bases from J, leaving 11 bases between. Germline CDR1 SGHRS, CDR2 YFSETQ. This CDR3 contains 14 residues. The CDR3: CASSWGGPNTEAFF. The CDR3 bases are TGCGCCAGCAGCTGGGGAGGGCCCAACACTGAAGCTTTCTTT.

In this sample, this clone turned up many times. This chain joins TRBV7-6 and TRBJ1-3, with D perhaps matching TRBD1 (5 bases). There are 14 residues in the CDR3. Trimming stripped 5 bases from V and 2 bases from J, with 10 bases between. Per germline, CDR1 SGHVS and CDR2 FNYEAQ. The CDR3: CASSLGDPGNTIYF. As DNA, the CDR3 is TGTGCCAGCAGCCTAGGGGATCCTGGAAACACCATATATTTT.